These T cell receptor beta chains were read from a single sample in a study of blood T cell repertoires in COVID-19. Generated by immunoSEQ multiplex PCR, the TCRdb table keeps only in-frame clones and is missing some. The repertoire consists of about 170,000 clones, with roughly 89% occurring once and the leading ten covering about 1.6%. Sequenced material: peripheral blood. The source is a woman in her 50s with acute or convalescent COVID-19. Both conserved end residues are part of each CDR3. Each record gives: V gene, clone size, J gene, D gene, CDR3 DNA, CDR3 protein. D genes are given only for firm matches. For some rows the clone size is stated as once, few or many, or as a class when expanded; others skip it.

v_call: TRBV19; clone_size: .; j_call: TRBJ1-1; d_call: .; cdr3_nt: TGTGCCAGTAGTCGACAGACCAGCACTGAAGCTTTCTTT; cdr3_aa: CASSRQTSTEAFF
v_call: TRBV12-3/TRBV12-4; clone_size: .; j_call: TRBJ1-2; d_call: .; cdr3_nt: TGTGCCAGCAGTCGTACAGGCCCCTATGGCTACACCTTC; cdr3_aa: CASSRTGPYGYTF
v_call: TRBV7-9; clone_size: .; j_call: TRBJ2-7; d_call: TRBD1; cdr3_nt: TGTGCCAGCAGCTTACTACAGGGGGTCCACGAGCAGTACTTC; cdr3_aa: CASSLLQGVHEQYF
v_call: TRBV5-1; clone_size: .; j_call: TRBJ2-1; d_call: TRBD1; cdr3_nt: TGCGCCAGCAGCTTGTCTGGGACAGGGGGGTGGAATGAGCAGTTCTTC; cdr3_aa: CASSLSGTGGWNEQFF
v_call: TRBV6-5; clone_size: once; j_call: TRBJ1-2; d_call: .; cdr3_nt: TGTGCCAGCAGTTACGCAGGGGATGGCTACACCTTC; cdr3_aa: CASSYAGDGYTF
v_call: TRBV24-1; clone_size: .; j_call: TRBJ2-1; d_call: TRBD1; cdr3_nt: TGTGCCACCTCACGAATAGGACAGGGAAGGGAGGAGCAGTTCTTC; cdr3_aa: CATSRIGQGREEQFF
v_call: TRBV12-5; clone_size: .; j_call: TRBJ1-5; d_call: .; cdr3_nt: TGTGCTAGTGGAACGGAGCCGAATCAGCCCCAGCATTTT; cdr3_aa: CASGTEPNQPQHF
v_call: TRBV19; clone_size: .; j_call: TRBJ1-4; d_call: .; cdr3_nt: TGTGCCAGTTGTAGGCAGGGTGGAGAAAAACTGTTTTTT; cdr3_aa: CASCRQGGEKLFF
v_call: TRBV6-5; clone_size: .; j_call: TRBJ1-2; d_call: TRBD1; cdr3_nt: TGTGCCAGCAGAGGGGGGACAGGGATTTTCTATGGCTACACCTTC; cdr3_aa: CASRGGTGIFYGYTF
v_call: TRBV7-9; clone_size: once; j_call: TRBJ2-6; d_call: .; cdr3_nt: TGTGCCAGCAGCTTAAGAGGGACTGACTCTGGGGCCAACGTCCTGACTTTC; cdr3_aa: CASSLRGTDSGANVLTF
v_call: TRBV24-1; clone_size: .; j_call: TRBJ1-1; d_call: .; cdr3_nt: TGTGCCACCAGTGATTCAGGGTTGGGCACTGAAGCTTTCTTT; cdr3_aa: CATSDSGLGTEAFF
v_call: TRBV10-3; clone_size: .; j_call: TRBJ2-3; d_call: .; cdr3_nt: TGTGCCATCAGGGCGGGAAGGACGGATACGCAGTATTTT; cdr3_aa: CAIRAGRTDTQYF
v_call: TRBV6-5; clone_size: .; j_call: TRBJ2-1; d_call: TRBD2; cdr3_nt: TGTGCCAGCAGCATGGATAGCGGGAGCGATGAGCAGTTCTTC; cdr3_aa: CASSMDSGSDEQFF
v_call: TRBV5-6; clone_size: .; j_call: TRBJ2-5; d_call: TRBD1; cdr3_nt: TGTGCCAGCAGCTTCTGGACAGGGGGCTTCCAAGAGACCCAGTACTTC; cdr3_aa: CASSFWTGGFQETQYF
v_call: TRBV7-2; clone_size: .; j_call: TRBJ1-2; d_call: .; cdr3_nt: TGTGCCAGCAGCTTAGCGAAGGGGTACTATGGCTACACCTTC; cdr3_aa: CASSLAKGYYGYTF
v_call: TRBV14; clone_size: .; j_call: TRBJ1-1; d_call: .; cdr3_nt: TGTGCCAGCAGCCAGGAGGGTGTAGGGCTGAACACTGAAGCTTTCTTT; cdr3_aa: CASSQEGVGLNTEAFF
v_call: TRBV5-5; clone_size: few; j_call: TRBJ1-1; d_call: .; cdr3_nt: TGTGCCAGCAGCTCCGATGGGGGGTACACTGAAGCTTTCTTT; cdr3_aa: CASSSDGGYTEAFF
v_call: TRBV5-1; clone_size: .; j_call: TRBJ2-7; d_call: TRBD1; cdr3_nt: TGCGCCAGCAGGGAGGGACAGGGTTTATACGAGCAGTACTTC; cdr3_aa: CASREGQGLYEQYF
v_call: TRBV5-1; clone_size: .; j_call: TRBJ2-4; d_call: .; cdr3_nt: TGCGCCAGCAGCACCCAGGGTAGCAAGAACATTCAGTACTTC; cdr3_aa: CASSTQGSKNIQYF